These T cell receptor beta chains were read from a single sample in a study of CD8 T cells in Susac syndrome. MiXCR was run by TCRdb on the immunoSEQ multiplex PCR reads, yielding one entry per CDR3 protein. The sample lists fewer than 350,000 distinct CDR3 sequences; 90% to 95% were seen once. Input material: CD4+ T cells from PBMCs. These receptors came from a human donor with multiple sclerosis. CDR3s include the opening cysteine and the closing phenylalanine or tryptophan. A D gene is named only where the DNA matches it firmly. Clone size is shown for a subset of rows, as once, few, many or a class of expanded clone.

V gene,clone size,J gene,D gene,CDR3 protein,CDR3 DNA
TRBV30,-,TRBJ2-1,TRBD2,CAWTGASGSRYNEQFF,TGTGCCTGGACGGGCGCCAGCGGGAGCCGCTACAATGAGCAGTTCTTC
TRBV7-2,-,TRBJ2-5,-,CASTIKETQYF,TGTGCCAGCACCATTAAGGAGACCCAGTACTTC
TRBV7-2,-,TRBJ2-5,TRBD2,CASSLEWLAGDPREETQYF,TGTGCCAGCAGCTTAGAATGGCTAGCGGGGGACCCGAGGGAGGAGACCCAGTACTTC
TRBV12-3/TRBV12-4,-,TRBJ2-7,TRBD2,CASRMGLAESYEQYF,TGTGCCAGCAGGATGGGACTAGCGGAATCCTACGAGCAGTACTTC
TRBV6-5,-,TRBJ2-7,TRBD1,CASSYDRDRAYEQYF,TGTGCCAGCAGTTACGACCGGGACAGGGCCTACGAGCAGTACTTC
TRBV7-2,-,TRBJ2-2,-,CASSLDRGRTGELFF,TGTGCCAGCAGCTTAGATCGGGGCAGGACCGGGGAGCTGTTTTTT
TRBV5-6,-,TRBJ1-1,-,CASSLVTRGDTEAFF,TGTGCCAGCAGCTTGGTGACACGGGGGGACACTGAAGCTTTCTTT
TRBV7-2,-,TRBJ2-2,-,CASSLVVQGAGELFF,TGTGCCAGCAGCTTAGTGGTACAGGGCGCCGGGGAGCTGTTTTTT
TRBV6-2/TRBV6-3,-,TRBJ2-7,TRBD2,CASSYSSGRASYEQYF,TGTGCCAGCAGTTACTCATCCGGGAGGGCCTCCTACGAGCAGTACTTC
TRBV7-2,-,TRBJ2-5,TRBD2,CATGTSGRVETQYF,TGTGCCACCGGGACTAGCGGGAGGGTGGAGACCCAGTACTTC
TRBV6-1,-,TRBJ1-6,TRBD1,CASRVGRDRGPDSPLHF,TGTGCCAGCAGGGTGGGTCGGGACAGGGGACCCGATTCACCCCTCCACTTT
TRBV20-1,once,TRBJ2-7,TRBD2,CSARPRLADPYEQYF,TGCAGTGCTCGCCCGCGGCTAGCGGATCCCTACGAGCAGTACTTC
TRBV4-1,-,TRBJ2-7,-,CASSQEHSYPYEQYF,TGCGCCAGCAGCCAAGAACACAGTTACCCCTACGAGCAGTACTTC
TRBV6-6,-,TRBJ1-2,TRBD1,CASSFDGTGFYGYTF,TGTGCCAGCAGCTTCGACGGGACAGGGTTCTATGGCTACACCTTC
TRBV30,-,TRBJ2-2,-,CACFGDTNTGELFF,TGTGCCTGCTTTGGGGATACGAACACCGGGGAGCTGTTTTTT
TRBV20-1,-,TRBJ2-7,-,CSASRTINSYEQYF,TGCAGTGCTAGTCGGACAATCAACTCCTACGAGCAGTACTTC
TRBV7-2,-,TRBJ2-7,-,CASSPRIGRPRAGEQYF,TGTGCCAGCAGCCCCCGAATAGGACGTCCTAGGGCTGGGGAGCAGTACTTC
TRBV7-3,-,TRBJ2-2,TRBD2,CASSLISAGGSGELFF,TGTGCCAGCAGCTTAATCTCAGCGGGGGGTTCCGGGGAGCTGTTTTTT
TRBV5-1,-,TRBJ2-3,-,CASSWSDGTDTQYF,TGCGCCAGCAGCTGGAGTGATGGCACAGATACGCAGTATTTT
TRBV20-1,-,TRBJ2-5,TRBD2,CSASGGAPSETQYF,TGCAGTGCTAGCGGGGGGGCCCCATCGGAGACCCAGTACTTC
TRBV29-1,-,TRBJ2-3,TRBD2,CSVVSGGGTTDTQYF,TGCAGCGTTGTTAGCGGCGGGGGAACCACAGATACGCAGTATTTT
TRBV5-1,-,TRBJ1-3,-,CASSLDIVGSLSENTIYF,TGCGCCAGCAGCTTGGATATCGTTGGCAGTCTTTCTGAAAACACCATATATTTT
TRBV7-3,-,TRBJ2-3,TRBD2,CASSRDYTTDTQYF,TGTGCCAGCAGCCGGGACTATACCACAGATACGCAGTATTTT
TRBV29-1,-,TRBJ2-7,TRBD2,CSVRPAGSSYEQYF,TGCAGCGTTCGACCAGCGGGGAGCTCCTACGAGCAGTACTTC
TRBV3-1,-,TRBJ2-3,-,CASSQVAESTDTQYF,TGTGCCAGCAGCCAAGTAGCGGAGAGCACAGATACGCAGTATTTT
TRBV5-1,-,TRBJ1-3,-,CASSLVGGGSSGNTIYF,TGCGCCAGCAGCTTGGTGGGGGGCGGAAGCTCTGGAAACACCATATATTTT
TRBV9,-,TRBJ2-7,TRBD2,CASSGGLASSYEQYF,TGTGCCAGCAGCGGAGGACTAGCGTCCTCCTACGAGCAGTACTTC
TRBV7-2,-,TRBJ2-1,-,CASSFRVVDNEQFF,TGTGCCAGCAGCTTCAGGGTCGTGGACAATGAGCAGTTCTTC
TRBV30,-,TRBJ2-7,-,CAWSGGGRYEQYF,TGTGCCTGGAGTGGAGGTGGACGCTACGAGCAGTACTTC
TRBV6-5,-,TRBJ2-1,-,CASSYSVGATRGEQFF,TGTGCCAGCAGTTACTCGGTGGGGGCCACCCGGGGGGAGCAGTTCTTC
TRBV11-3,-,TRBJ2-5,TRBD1,CASSLLSDRGGQETQYF,TGTGCCAGCAGCTTACTTTCCGACAGGGGAGGCCAAGAGACCCAGTACTTC
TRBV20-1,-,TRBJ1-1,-,CSARGYRNTEAFF,TGCAGTGCTAGAGGGTATCGAAACACTGAAGCTTTCTTT
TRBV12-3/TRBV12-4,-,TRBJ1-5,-,CASSFNINQPQHF,TGTGCCAGCAGTTTTAATATCAATCAGCCCCAGCATTTT
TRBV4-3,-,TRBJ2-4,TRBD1,CASSQDPRGRENIQYF,TGCGCCAGCAGCCAAGATCCCAGGGGGCGCGAAAACATTCAGTACTTC
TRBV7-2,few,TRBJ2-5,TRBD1,CASSPTGVQETQYF,TGTGCCAGCAGCCCTACAGGGGTCCAGGAGACCCAGTACTTC
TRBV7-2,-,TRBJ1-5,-,CASSPGWGGAYTQHF,TGTGCCAGCAGCCCAGGGTGGGGGGGCGCATATACCCAGCATTTT
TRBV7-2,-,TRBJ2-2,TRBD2,CASSLEAGVSGELFF,TGTGCCAGCAGCTTAGAGGCGGGAGTATCCGGGGAGCTGTTTTTT